This TCR beta chain came from a study of CD8 T cells in Susac syndrome. As concerns this clonotype: The target antigen is unknown.

Study results and limitations: That the number of individuals in its TCR sequencing and HLA analysis was relatively small was acknowledged by the study.

RNA in amounts of roughly 0.5 to 1 ug was reverse transcribed with random hexamers. TCRdb ran MiXCR on the immunoSEQ multiplex PCR reads and lists one entry per CDR3 protein. The sample has around 270,000 distinct CDR3 sequences; 89% are singletons. The CDR3 length is 12 residues. Germline CDR1 DFQATT, CDR2 SNEGSKA (reference sequence). V lost 6 bases and J lost 1; bases outside the gene matches: 3. The TCR originated in a human donor with multiple sclerosis. Sequencing input: CD8+ T cells from PBMCs. The chain joins TRBV20-1 to TRBJ2-7, with TRBD1 matching 7 bases. The CDR3 loop reads CSAIQGSYEQYF. The CDR3, as DNA: TGCAGTGCCATACAGGGGTCCTACGAGCAGTACTTC.